These 12 T cell receptor beta chains were all obtained from the same sample, sequenced in a study of technical replicates of blood from several donors. The protocol was immunoSEQ multiplex PCR, while the TCRdb copy is restricted to in-frame clones and leaves out a portion. The repertoire holds around 81,000 clones, with roughly four fifths as singletons. Input material: PBMCs. The receptors derive from a human donor in good health. Some clones in this sample may be carry-over from other donors' samples.

This chain connects TRBV5-8 to TRBJ2-1, with D possibly TRBD2 on 6 matching bases. The V gene lost 0 bases and the J gene lost 14 bases, with 15 bases spanning the gap. CDR3 length equals 13 residues. Germline lookup yields CDR1 SGHTS and CDR2 YDEGEE. The CDR3 DNA reads as TGTGCCAGCAGCTTGGCCCAGCGGGTTCCGGAGTTCTTC. It encodes CASSLAQRVPEFF.

This clone was recorded only once. The chain links TRBV19 to TRBJ2-1; 7 bases are a match to TRBD1. The germline gives CDR1 LNHDA, CDR2 SQIVND (reference sequence). There are 15 residues in the CDR3. After removal of 3 bases from V and 5 bases from J, the junction contained 7 bases not matched to a gene. DNA of the CDR3: TGTGCCAGTAGTATCGGACAGGCAGCCAACAATGAGCAGTTCTTC. Translated, it gives CASSIGQAANNEQFF.

The gene calls are TRBV14 and TRBJ2-5; 7 nucleotides agree with TRBD2. Unmatched junction bases numbered 7, after V lost 0 bases and J lost 9 bases. The CDR3 runs to 14 residues. Germline CDR1 SGHDN, CDR2 FVKESK. The CDR3 spells CASSQDGAGVAQYF. The CDR3 DNA is TGTGCCAGCAGCCAAGATGGCGCGGGGGTGGCCCAGTACTTC.

V and J are TRBV30 and TRBJ1-1, with 9 bases fitting TRBD1. The CDR3 is made up of 13 amino acids. The germline V gene has CDR1 GTSNPN and CDR2 SVGIG (reference sequence). V dropped 1 base and J dropped 5; count of bases not matched to a gene: 2. The CDR3 sequence is CAWSADRGTEAFF. CDR3 bases: TGTGCCTGGAGTGCAGACAGGGGGACTGAAGCTTTCTTT. The full variable domain, rest sourced from reference TRBV30 and TRBJ1-1, is SQTIHQWPATLVQPVGSPLSLECTVEGTSNPNLYWYRQAAGRGLQLLFYSVGIGQISSEVPQNLSASRPQDRQFILSSKKLLLSDSGFYLCAWSADRGTEAFFGQGTRLTVV.

V gene TRBV7-2 combines with J gene TRBJ2-7; 8 bases agree with TRBD2. Germline lookup yields CDR1 SGHTA and CDR2 FQGNSA. Trimming cost V 5 bases and J 2 bases; bases outside gene matches: 5. The CDR3 length is 14 residues. Here the CDR3 DNA reads TGTGCCAGCAGCCCACAGCGGGGGCCCTACGAGCAGTACTTC. Its translation is CASSPQRGPYEQYF.

V is TRBV11-3 and J is TRBJ1-2; no clear D gene. The CDR3 extends over 16 amino acids. The V gene's germline CDR1 is SGHNT and CDR2 YENEEA. V was trimmed by 0 bases and J by 4 bases, leaving 15 bases between them. The CDR3, as DNA: TGTGCCAGCAGCTTAGAGGGCCGGTCTGGAAGCTATGGCTACACCTTC. This translates into CASSLEGRSGSYGYTF.

The gene calls are TRBV29-1 and TRBJ2-2; 10 positions match TRBD2. Germline assignment: CDR1 SQVTM and CDR2 ANQGSEA. The CDR3 consists of 15 residues. The junction had 2 bases not matched to a gene; V was cut back by 4 bases and J by 0 bases. The CDR3 sequence: CSVGGTSANTGELFF. The CDR3 region has the DNA TGCAGCGTTGGAGGGACTAGCGCGAACACCGGGGAGCTGTTTTTT.

CDR3 coding DNA: TGTGCCAGCAGTCGAGACAGGGGGCGCTTGGCTGGAAACACCATATATTTT. Protein sequence: CASSRDRGRLAGNTIYF. This chain connects TRBV25-1 to TRBJ1-3; 10 positions agree with TRBD1. Germline CDR1 reads MGHDK; CDR2 reads SYGVNS. The CDR3 is 17 amino acids. V dropped 5 bases and J dropped 2; count of bases not matched to a gene: 9.

V is TRBV18 and J is TRBJ2-3; TRBD1 matches at 8 bases. The V gene's germline CDR1 is KGHSH and CDR2 LQKENI. Trimming at V came to 5 bases and at J to 6 bases, leaving 1 base not matched to a gene. This CDR3 comprises 12 residues. CDR3 in DNA: TGTGCCAGCTCAGGACAGGGTGATACGCAGTATTTT. It is translated as CASSGQGDTQYF.

The chain has TRBV15 and TRBJ1-1, with 8 bases aligning to TRBD1. The CDR3 contains 14 residues. Losses at the gene ends were 7 bases for V and 7 bases for J; bases not matched to a gene: 11. CDR1 and CDR2 from the germline V gene are LNHNV and YYDKDF (reference sequence). The CDR3 sequence: CATTKDRAPDEAFF. CDR3 nucleotide sequence: TGTGCCACCACCAAGGACAGGGCGCCTGATGAAGCTTTCTTT.

This sequence joins TRBV6-6 and TRBJ2-1; 8 nucleotides match TRBD1. Germline V lookup: CDR1 MNHNY, CDR2 SVGAGI (reference sequence). There are 14 residues in the CDR3. V was clipped by 7 bases and J by 1 base; unmatched bases: 3. The CDR3 nucleotides read TGTGCCAGCACAGGGGGCAGGTCCTACAATGAGCAGTTCTTC. Translated, it gives CASTGGRSYNEQFF.

This chain connects TRBV11-2 to TRBJ2-7; D not certain. Germline V lookup: CDR1 SGHAT, CDR2 FQNNGV. Trimming left V 1 base short and J 6 bases short, with 10 bases between. The CDR3 totals 13 residues. This CDR3 is CASSLGGLAEQYF. CDR3 DNA sequence: TGTGCCAGCAGCTTAGGTGGCCTCGCCGAGCAGTACTTC. Drawing the rest from reference TRBV11-2 and TRBJ2-7, the complete variable domain is EAGVAQSPRYKIIEKRQSVAFWCNPISGHATLYWYQQILGQGPKLLIQFQNNGVVDDSQLPKDRFSAERLKGVDSTLKIQPAKLEDSAVYLCASSLGGLAEQYFGPGTRLTVT.